This T cell receptor (beta chain) was sequenced for a study of blood T cell repertoires in COVID-19. Original methodology: Estimation of nucleated cell counts was performed using reference gene primer amplification. Clones were read by immunoSEQ multiplex PCR, and TCRdb kept only the in-frame ones, dropping some. The V and J calls and the clone size are those of that table, but D and trimming were determined from the DNA. Of a few hundred thousand clones listed, about 91% are singletons. Cohorts were based on clinical histories the participants reported. Resolution of symptoms, clearance, or two negative PCRs was present in recovered Cohort 3 donors. Germline V gene sequence: CDR1 SGDLS, CDR2 YYNGEE. Trimming removed 0 bases from V and 6 bases from J, with 12 bases in between. This CDR3 is built from 15 residues.

The specimen was PBMCs or T cells enriched from blood (not recorded which). The chain couples TRBV9 to TRBJ1-4; D remains unclear. This TCR derives from a woman between 35 and 50 years old who had recovered from COVID-19. Here the CDR3 DNA reads TGTGCCAGCAGCGTAGGCACCGGAGGGTATGAAAAACTGTTTTTT. This sequence encodes CASSVGTGGYEKLFF.